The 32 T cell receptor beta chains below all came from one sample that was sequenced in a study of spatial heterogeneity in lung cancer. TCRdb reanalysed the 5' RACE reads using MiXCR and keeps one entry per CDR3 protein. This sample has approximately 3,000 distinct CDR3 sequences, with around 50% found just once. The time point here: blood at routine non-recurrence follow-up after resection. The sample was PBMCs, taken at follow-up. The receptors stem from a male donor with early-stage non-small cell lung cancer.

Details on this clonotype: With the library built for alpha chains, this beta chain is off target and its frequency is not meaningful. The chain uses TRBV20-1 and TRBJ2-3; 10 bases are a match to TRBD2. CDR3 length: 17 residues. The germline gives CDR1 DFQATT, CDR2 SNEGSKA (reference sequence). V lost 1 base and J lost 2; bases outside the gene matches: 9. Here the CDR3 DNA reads TGCAGTGCTAGAGCCTTTCGGGGACTAGCGACCACAGATACGCAGTATTTT. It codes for CSARAFRGLATTDTQYF.

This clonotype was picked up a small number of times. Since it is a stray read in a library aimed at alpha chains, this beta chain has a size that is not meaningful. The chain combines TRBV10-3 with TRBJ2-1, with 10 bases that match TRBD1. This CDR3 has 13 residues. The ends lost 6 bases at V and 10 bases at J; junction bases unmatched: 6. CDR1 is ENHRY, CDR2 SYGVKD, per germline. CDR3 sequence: CAIRAGTGVEQFF. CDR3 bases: TGTGCCATCAGAGCCGGGACAGGGGTAGAGCAGTTCTTC.

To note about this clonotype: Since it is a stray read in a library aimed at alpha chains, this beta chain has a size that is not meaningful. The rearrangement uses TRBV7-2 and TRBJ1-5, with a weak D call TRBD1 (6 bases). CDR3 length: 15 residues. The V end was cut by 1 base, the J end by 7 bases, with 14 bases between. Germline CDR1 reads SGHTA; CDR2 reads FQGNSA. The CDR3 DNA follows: TGTGCCAGCAGCTTAGATTGGGCAGGGGAGCAGCCCCAGCATTTT. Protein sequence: CASSLDWAGEQPQHF.

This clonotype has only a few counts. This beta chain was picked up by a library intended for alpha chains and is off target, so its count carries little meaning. CDR3 protein: CSVEGPGRQLEQFF. The DNA for the CDR3 is TGCAGCGTTGAAGGCCCTGGCCGACAATTAGAGCAGTTCTTC. The chain joins TRBV29-1 to TRBJ2-1; no firm D call. V shed 1 base and J shed 10 bases, with 17 bases lying between them. Germline CDR1 reads SQVTM; CDR2 reads ANQGSEA. This CDR3 has 14 residues.

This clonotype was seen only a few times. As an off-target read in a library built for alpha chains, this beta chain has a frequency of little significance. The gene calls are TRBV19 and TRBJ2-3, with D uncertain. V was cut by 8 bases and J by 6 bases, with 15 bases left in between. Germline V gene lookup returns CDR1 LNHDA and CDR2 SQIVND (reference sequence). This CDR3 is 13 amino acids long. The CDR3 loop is CASYAFGADTQYF. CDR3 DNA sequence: TGTGCCAGTTACGCCTTTGGTGCCGATACGCAGTATTTT.

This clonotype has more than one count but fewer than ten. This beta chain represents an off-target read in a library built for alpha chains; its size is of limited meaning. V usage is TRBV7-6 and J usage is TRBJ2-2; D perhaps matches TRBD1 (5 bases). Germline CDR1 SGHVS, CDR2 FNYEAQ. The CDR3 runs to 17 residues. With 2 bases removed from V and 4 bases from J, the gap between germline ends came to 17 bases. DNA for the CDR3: TGTGCCAGCAGCTTAATCGGCCTAACAAGGGGCACCGGGGAGCTGTTTTTT. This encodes CASSLIGLTRGTGELFF.

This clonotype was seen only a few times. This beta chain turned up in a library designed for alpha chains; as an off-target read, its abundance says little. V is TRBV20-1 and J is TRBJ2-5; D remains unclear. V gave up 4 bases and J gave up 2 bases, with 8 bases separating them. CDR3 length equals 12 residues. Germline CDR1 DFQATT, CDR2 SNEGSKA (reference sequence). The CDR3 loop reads CSANYLQETQYF. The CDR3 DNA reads TGCAGTGCTAATTACCTACAAGAGACCCAGTACTTC.

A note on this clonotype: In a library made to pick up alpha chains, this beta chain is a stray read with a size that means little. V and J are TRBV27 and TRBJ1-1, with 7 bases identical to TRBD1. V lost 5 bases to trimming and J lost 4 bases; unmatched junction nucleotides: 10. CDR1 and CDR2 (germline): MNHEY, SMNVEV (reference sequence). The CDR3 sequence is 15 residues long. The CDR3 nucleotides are TGTGCCAGCAGTACCCAGACAGGGAGGGGCACTGAAGCTTTCTTT. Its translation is CASSTQTGRGTEAFF.

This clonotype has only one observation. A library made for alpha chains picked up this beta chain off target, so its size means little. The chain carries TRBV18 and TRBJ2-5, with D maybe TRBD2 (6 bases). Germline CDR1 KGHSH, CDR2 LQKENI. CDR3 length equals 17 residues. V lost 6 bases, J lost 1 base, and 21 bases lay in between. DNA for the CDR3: TGTGCCAGCTCCCTCCGAATATTGAGCGGGTTCCAAGAGACCCAGTACTTC. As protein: CASSLRILSGFQETQYF.

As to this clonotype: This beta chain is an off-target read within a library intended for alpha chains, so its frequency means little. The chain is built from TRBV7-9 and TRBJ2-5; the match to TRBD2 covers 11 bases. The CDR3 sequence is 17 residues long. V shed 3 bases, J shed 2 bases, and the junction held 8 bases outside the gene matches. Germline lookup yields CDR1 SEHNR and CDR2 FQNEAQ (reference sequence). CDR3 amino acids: CASSFYVLAGGQETQYF. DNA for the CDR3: TGTGCCAGCAGCTTCTACGTTTTAGCGGGGGGGCAAGAGACCCAGTACTTC.

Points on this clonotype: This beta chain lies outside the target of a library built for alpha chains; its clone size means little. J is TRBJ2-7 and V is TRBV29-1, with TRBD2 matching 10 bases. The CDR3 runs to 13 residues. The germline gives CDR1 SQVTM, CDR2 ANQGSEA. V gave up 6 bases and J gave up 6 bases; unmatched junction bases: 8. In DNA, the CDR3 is TGCAGCGTCGCAATTAGCGGGGGGCGCGAGCAGTACTTC. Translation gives CSVAISGGREQYF.

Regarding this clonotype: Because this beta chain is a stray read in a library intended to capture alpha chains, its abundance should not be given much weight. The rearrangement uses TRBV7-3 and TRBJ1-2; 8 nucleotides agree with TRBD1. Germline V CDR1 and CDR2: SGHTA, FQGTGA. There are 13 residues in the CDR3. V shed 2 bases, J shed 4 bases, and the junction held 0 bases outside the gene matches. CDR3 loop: CASSLGQGYGYTF. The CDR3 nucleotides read TGTGCCAGCAGCTTAGGACAGGGCTATGGCTACACCTTC.

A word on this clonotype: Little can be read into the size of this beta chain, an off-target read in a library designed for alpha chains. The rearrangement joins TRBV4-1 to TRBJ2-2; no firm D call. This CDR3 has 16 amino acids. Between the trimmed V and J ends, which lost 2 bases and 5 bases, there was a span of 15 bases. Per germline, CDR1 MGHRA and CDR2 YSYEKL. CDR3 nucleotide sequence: TGCGCCAGCAGCCAAACGGGTGCCGGAGATACCGGGGAGCTGTTTTTT. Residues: CASSQTGAGDTGELFF.

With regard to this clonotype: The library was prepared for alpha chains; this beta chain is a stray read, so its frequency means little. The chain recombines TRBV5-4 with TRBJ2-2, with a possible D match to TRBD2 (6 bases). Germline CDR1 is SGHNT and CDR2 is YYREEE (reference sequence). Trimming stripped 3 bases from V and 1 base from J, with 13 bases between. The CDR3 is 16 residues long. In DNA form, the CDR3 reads TGTGCCAGCAGCTCGTTGACTAGAGGGAACACCGGGGAGCTGTTTTTT. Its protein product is CASSSLTRGNTGELFF.

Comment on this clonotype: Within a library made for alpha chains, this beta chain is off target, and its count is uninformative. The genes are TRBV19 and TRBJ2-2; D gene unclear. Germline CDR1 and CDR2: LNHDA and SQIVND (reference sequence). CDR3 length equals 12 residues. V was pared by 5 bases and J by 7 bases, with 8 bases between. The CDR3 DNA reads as TGTGCCAGTAGTTTGCGGAACGGGGAGCTGTTTTTT. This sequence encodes CASSLRNGELFF.

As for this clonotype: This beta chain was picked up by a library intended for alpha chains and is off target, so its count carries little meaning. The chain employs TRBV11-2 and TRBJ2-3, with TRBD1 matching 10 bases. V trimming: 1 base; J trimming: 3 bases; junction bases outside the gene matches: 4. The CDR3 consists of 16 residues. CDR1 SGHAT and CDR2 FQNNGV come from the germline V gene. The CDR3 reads CASSLAGTGVTDTQYF. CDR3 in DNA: TGTGCCAGCAGCTTAGCCGGGACAGGGGTGACAGATACGCAGTATTTT.

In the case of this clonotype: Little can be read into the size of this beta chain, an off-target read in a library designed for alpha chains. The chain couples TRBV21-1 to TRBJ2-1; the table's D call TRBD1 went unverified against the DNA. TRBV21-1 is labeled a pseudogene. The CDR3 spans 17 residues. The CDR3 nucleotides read TGTGCCAGCAGCAATCTCTTACAGGGTCGCTCCTACAATGAGCAGTTCTTC. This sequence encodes CASSNLLQGRSYNEQFF.

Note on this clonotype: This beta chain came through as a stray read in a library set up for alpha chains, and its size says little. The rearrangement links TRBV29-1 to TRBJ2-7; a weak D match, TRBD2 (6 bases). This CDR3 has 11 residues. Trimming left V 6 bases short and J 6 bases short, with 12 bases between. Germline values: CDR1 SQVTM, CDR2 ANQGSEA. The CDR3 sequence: CSVARGGEQYF. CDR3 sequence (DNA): TGCAGCGTAGCGAGGGGAGGCGAGCAGTACTTC.

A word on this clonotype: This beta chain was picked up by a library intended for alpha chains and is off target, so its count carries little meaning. The CDR3 loop is CASSVKGFSYEQYF. CDR3 nucleotides: TGTGCCAGCAGCGTAAAAGGATTCTCCTACGAGCAGTACTTC. The rearrangement uses TRBV9 and TRBJ2-7, with D hard to call. CDR1 is SGDLS, CDR2 YYNGEE, per germline. The CDR3 consists of 14 residues. Deletions cut 1 base from V and 0 bases from J, with 8 bases between.

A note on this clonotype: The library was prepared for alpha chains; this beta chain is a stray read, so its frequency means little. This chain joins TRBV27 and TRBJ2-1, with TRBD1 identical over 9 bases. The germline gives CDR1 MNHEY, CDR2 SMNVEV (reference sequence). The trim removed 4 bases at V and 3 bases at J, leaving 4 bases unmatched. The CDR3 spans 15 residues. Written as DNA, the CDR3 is TGTGCCAGCAGTTCCGGACAGGGGATCTACAATGAGCAGTTCTTC. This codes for CASSSGQGIYNEQFF.

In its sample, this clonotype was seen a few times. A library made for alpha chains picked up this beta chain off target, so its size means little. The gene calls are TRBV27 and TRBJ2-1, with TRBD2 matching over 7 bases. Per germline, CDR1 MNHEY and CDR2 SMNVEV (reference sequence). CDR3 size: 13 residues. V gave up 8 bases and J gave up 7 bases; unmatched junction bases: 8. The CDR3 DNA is TGTGCCAGCGGGAGACTAGCCGGGAATGAGCAGTTCTTC. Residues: CASGRLAGNEQFF.

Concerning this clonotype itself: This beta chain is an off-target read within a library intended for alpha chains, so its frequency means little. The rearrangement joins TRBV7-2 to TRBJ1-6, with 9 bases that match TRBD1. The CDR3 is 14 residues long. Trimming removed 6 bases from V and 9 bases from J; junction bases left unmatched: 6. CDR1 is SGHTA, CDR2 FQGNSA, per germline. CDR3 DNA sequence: TGTGCCAGCAGTAAACAGGGGGCTAGTTCACCCCTCCACTTT. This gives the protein CASSKQGASSPLHF.

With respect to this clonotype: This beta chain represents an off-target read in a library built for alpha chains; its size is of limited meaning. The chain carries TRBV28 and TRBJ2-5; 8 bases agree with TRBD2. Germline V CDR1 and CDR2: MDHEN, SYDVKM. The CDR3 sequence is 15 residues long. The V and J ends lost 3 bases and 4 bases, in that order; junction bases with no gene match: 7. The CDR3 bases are TGTGCCAGCAGTTTCAACGCGGGAGGAGTAGAGACCCAGTACTTC. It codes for CASSFNAGGVETQYF.

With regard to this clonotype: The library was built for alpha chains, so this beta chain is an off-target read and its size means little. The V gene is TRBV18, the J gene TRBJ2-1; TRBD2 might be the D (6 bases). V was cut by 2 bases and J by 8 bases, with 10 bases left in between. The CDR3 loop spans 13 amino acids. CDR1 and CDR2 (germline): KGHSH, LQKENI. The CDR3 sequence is CASSPRTGDEQFF. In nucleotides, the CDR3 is TGTGCCAGCTCACCAAGGACGGGGGATGAGCAGTTCTTC.

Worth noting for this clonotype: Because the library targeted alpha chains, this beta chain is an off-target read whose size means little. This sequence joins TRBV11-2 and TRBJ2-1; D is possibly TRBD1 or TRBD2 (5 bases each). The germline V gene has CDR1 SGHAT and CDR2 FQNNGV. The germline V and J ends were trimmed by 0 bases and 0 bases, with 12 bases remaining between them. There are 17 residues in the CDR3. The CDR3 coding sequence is TGTGCCAGCAGCTTAGATGGGGGAGTAAACTCCTACAATGAGCAGTTCTTC. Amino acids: CASSLDGGVNSYNEQFF.

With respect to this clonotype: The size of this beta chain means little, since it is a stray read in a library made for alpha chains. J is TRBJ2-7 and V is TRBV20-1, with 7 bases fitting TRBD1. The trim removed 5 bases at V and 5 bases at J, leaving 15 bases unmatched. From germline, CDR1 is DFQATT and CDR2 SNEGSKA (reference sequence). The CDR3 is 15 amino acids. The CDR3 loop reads CSAPGTALVGDEQYF. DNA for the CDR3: TGCAGTGCTCCAGGGACAGCCTTGGTGGGTGACGAGCAGTACTTC.

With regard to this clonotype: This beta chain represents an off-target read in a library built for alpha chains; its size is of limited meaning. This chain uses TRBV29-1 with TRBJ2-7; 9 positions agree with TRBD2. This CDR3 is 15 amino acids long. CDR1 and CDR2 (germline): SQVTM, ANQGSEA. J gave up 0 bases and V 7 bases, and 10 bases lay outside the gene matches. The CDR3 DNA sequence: TGCAGCGCCGAAGGGCCAGCGGGGGGCTCCTACGAGCAGTACTTC. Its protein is CSAEGPAGGSYEQYF.

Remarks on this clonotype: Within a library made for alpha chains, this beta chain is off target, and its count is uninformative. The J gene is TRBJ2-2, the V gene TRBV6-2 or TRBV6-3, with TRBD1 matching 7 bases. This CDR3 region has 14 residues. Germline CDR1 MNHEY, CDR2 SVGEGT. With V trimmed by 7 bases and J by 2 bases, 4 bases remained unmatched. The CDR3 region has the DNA TGTGCCAGCACCGACAGGGCCAACACCGGGGAGCTGTTTTTT. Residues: CASTDRANTGELFF.

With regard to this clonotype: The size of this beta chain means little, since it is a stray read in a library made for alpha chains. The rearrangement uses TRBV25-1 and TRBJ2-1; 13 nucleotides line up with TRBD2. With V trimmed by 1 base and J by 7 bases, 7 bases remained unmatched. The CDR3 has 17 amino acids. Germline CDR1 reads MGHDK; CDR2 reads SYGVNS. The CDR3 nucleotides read TGTGCCAGCAGTGAATCAGGACTAGCGGGAGTCTATAATGAGCAGTTCTTC. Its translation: CASSESGLAGVYNEQFF.

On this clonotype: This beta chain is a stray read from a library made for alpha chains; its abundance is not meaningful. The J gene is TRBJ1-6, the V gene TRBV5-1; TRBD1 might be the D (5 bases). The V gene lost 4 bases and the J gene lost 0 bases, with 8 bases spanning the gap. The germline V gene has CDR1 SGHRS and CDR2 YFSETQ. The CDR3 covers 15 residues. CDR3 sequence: CASSMDTSYNSPLHF. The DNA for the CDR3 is TGCGCCAGCAGCATGGACACCTCCTATAATTCACCCCTCCACTTT.

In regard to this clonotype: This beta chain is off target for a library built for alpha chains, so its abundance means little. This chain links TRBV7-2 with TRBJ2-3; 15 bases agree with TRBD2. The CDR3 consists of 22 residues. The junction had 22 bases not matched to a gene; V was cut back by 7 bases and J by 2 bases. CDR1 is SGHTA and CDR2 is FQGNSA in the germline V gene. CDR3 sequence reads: CASTGRIAVGLAGGPDTDTQYF. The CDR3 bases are TGTGCCAGCACCGGCCGGATTGCGGTCGGACTAGCGGGGGGGCCGGACACAGATACGCAGTATTTT.

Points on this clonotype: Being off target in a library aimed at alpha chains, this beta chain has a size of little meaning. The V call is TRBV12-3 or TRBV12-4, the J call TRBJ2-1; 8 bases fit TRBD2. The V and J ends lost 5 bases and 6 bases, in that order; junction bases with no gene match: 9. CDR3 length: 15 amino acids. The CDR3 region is CASSAPGLVGNEQFF. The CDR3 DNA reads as TGTGCCAGCAGTGCCCCGGGACTAGTAGGCAATGAGCAGTTCTTC.